Each of the 3 T cell receptor beta chains below was sequenced from the same sample in a study of glioma-infiltrating T cells. Using RNA template, CDR3s of TCR alpha and beta were amplified with iRepertoire arm-PCR. MiXCR, run by TCRdb on the multiplex PCR reads, gives a single entry per CDR3 protein. Of about 130,000 distinct CDR3 sequences listed, under 25% are singletons. Sequenced sample: glioma tissue, nonneoplastic brain tissue, or PBMCs (not recorded which). Receptor source: a human donor with low-grade glioma or glioblastoma, undergoing nonglioma brain surgery, or in good health (not recorded which).

At least ten counts were recorded for this clonotype. The rearrangement links TRBV27 to TRBJ1-6; 10 positions agree with TRBD1. The CDR3 runs 17 residues. Germline V CDR1 and CDR2: MNHEY, SMNVEV (reference sequence). After removal of 8 bases from V and 4 bases from J, the junction contained 11 bases not matched to a gene. CDR3 nucleotide sequence: TGTGCCAGCCGTGAGACCGGGACAGGGGCTTATAATTCACCCCTCCACTTT. Translated, it gives CASRETGTGAYNSPLHF.

Only a few counts were recorded for this clonotype. This chain links TRBV3-1 with TRBJ2-1, with 9 nucleotides matching TRBD2. The CDR3 has 14 amino acids. The trim removed 1 base at V and 6 bases at J, leaving 1 base unmatched. The germline V gene encodes CDR1 LGHDT and CDR2 YNNKEL (reference sequence). This chain's CDR3 is CASSQGTSVNEQFF. The CDR3 nucleotides are TGTGCCAGCAGCCAAGGGACTAGCGTCAATGAGCAGTTCTTC.

The chain recombines TRBV6-1 with TRBJ2-1; TRBD1 matches 8 bases. The CDR3 loop spans 15 amino acids. CDR1 is MNHNS and CDR2 is SASEGT in the germline V gene. With 4 bases clipped from V and 10 bases from J, the junction kept 12 bases outside the gene matches. The CDR3 DNA is TGTGCCAGCAGTGCCGGACAGGGTCCCACCTACGAGCAGTTCTTC. It translates to CASSAGQGPTYEQFF.